One T cell receptor beta chain is described in this entry. This entry is derived from a study of blood T cell repertoires in COVID-19. Study-wide background: There were acute and convalescent COVID-19 samples, and they came from the United States, Italy and Spain. In each case, the material was cDNA or gDNA derived from T cells, B-cell-depleted T cells, or PBMCs.

Authors' methods: Nucleated cell counts were estimated from reference gene primer amplification. Only in-frame clones appear in the TCRdb table, and some are missing; sequencing was by immunoSEQ multiplex PCR. That table furnishes V, J and clone size, whereas the DNA furnished D and trimming. The sample has approximately 300,000 clones, approximately 90% seen once. The origin of this receptor is a woman aged 30 to 39 with COVID-19, enrolled during active disease. The sample comprised peripheral blood.

The CDR3, as DNA: TGTGCCAGCAGCAGGGACCGGGACTACACCATATATTTT. This codes for CASSRDRDYTIYF. The chain employs TRBV7-2 and TRBJ1-3, with D possibly being TRBD1 (5 bases). The V end lost 5 bases, the J end lost 8 bases, and 13 bases lay between the germline ends. Germline-derived CDR1 and CDR2 are SGHTA and FQGNSA. CDR3 length: 13 amino acids. The variable domain in full, completed from reference TRBV7-2 and TRBJ1-3, reads GAGVSQSPSNKVTEKGKDVELRCDPISGHTALYWYRQSLGQGLEFLIYFQGNSAPDKSGLPSDRFSAERTGGSVSTLTIQRTQQEDSAVYLCASSRDRDYTIYFGEGSWLTVV.